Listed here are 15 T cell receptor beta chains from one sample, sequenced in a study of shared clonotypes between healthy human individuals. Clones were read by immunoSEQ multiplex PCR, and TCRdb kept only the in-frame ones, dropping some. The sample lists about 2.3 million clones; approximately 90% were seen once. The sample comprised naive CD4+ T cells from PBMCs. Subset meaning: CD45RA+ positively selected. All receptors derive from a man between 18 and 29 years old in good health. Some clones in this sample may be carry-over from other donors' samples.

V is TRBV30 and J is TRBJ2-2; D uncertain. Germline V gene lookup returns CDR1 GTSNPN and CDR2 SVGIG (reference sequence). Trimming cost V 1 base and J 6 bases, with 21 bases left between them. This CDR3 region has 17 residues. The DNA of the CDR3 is TGTGCCTGGAGTGGGCTCCGGGCATATCGGAAGGCCGGGGAGCTGTTTTTT. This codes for CAWSGLRAYRKAGELFF.

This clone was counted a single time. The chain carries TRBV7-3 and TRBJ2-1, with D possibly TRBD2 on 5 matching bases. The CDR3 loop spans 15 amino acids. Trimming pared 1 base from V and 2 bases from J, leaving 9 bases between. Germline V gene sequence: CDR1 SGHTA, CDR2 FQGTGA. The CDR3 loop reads CASSLRRVPYNEQFF. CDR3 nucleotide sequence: TGTGCCAGCAGCTTAAGGCGGGTCCCCTACAATGAGCAGTTCTTC.

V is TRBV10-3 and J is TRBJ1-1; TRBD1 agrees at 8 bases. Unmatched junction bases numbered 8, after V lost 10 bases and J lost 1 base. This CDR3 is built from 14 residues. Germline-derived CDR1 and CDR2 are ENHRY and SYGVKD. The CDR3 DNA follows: TGTGCCACCGTACAAGGACAGGGGAACACTGAAGCTTTCTTT. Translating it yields CATVQGQGNTEAFF.

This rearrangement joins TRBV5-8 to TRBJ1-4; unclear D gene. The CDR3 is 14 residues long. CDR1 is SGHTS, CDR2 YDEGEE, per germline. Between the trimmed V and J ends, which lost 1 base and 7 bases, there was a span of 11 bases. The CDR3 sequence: CASSLTGGSEKLFF. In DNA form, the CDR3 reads TGTGCCAGCAGCTTGACGGGAGGGAGTGAAAAACTGTTTTTT.

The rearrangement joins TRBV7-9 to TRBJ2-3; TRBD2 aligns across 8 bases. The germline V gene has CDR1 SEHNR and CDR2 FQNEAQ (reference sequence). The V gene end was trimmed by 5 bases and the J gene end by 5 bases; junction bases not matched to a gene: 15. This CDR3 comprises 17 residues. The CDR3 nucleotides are TGTGCCAGCAGCCCCCGGCGGGGCGGGAGGCCGGTAGATACGCAGTATTTT. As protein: CASSPRRGGRPVDTQYF.

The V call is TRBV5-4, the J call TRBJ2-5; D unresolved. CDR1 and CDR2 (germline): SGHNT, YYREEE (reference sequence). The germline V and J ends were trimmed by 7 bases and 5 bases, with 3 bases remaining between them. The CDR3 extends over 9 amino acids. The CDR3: CASWETQYF. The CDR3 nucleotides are TGTGCCAGCTGGGAGACCCAGTACTTC.

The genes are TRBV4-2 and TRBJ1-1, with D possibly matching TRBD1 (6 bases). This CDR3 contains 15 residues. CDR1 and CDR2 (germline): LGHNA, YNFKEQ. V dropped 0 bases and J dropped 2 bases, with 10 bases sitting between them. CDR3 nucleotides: TGTGCCAGCAGCCAAGAGTGGACAGTAAACACTGAAGCTTTCTTT. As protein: CASSQEWTVNTEAFF.

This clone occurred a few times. The CDR3: CASSLAEQGGYNEQFF. The CDR3 DNA sequence: TGTGCCAGCAGCTTAGCGGAACAGGGGGGTTACAATGAGCAGTTCTTC. The chain combines TRBV7-9 with TRBJ2-1, with 8 bases aligning to TRBD1. Germline loops: CDR1 SEHNR, CDR2 FQNEAQ (reference sequence). V gave up 0 bases and J gave up 4 bases; unmatched junction bases: 5. CDR3 length: 16 amino acids.

CDR3 in DNA: TGTGCCAGCAGCCTCACCTCCCCGGGCCATGAGCAGTTCTTC. It is translated as CASSLTSPGHEQFF. The V gene is TRBV11-2, the J gene TRBJ2-1; D not certain. CDR3 size: 14 residues. The germline V gene encodes CDR1 SGHAT and CDR2 FQNNGV. V was shortened by 5 bases and J by 8 bases, with 16 bases between the two germline ends.

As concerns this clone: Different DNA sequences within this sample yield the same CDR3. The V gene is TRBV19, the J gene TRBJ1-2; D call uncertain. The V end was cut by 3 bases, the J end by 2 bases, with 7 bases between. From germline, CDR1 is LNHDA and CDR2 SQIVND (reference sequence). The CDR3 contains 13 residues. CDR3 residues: CASSIPGNYGYTF. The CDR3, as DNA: TGTGCCAGTAGTATTCCGGGGAACTATGGCTACACCTTC.

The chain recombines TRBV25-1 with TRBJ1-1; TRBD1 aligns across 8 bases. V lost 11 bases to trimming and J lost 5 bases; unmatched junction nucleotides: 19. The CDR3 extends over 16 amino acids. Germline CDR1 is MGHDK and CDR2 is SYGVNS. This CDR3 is CASAVREQGVRTEAFF. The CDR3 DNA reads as TGTGCCTCAGCAGTGAGGGAACAGGGGGTAAGAACTGAAGCTTTCTTT.

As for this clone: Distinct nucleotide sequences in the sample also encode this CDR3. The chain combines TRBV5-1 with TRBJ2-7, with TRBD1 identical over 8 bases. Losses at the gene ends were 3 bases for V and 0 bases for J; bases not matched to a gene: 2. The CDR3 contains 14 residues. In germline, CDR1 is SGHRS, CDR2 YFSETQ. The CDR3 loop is CASSSTGASYEQYF. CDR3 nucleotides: TGCGCCAGCAGCTCGACAGGGGCCTCCTACGAGCAGTACTTC.

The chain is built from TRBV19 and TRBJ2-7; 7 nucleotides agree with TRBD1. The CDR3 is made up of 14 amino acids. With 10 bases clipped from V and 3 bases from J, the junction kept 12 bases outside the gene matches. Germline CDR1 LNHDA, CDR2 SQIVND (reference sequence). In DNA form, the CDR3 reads TGTGCCACACATCCGGGACAGAAGTTCTACGAGCAGTACTTC. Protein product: CATHPGQKFYEQYF.

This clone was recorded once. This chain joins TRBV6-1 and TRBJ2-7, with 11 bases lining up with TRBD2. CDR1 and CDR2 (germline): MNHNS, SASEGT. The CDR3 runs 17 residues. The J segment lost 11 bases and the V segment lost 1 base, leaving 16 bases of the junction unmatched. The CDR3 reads CASSEEWGRSGRAWEYF. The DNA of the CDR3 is TGTGCCAGCAGTGAAGAATGGGGGCGTAGCGGGAGGGCCTGGGAGTACTTC.

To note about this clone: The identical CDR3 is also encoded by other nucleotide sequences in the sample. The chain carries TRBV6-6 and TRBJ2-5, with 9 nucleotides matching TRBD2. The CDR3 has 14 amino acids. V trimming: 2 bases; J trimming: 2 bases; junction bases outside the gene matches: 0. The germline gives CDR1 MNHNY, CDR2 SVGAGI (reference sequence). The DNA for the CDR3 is TGTGCCAGCAGTTACGCGGGAGGGCAAGAGACCCAGTACTTC. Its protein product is CASSYAGGQETQYF.